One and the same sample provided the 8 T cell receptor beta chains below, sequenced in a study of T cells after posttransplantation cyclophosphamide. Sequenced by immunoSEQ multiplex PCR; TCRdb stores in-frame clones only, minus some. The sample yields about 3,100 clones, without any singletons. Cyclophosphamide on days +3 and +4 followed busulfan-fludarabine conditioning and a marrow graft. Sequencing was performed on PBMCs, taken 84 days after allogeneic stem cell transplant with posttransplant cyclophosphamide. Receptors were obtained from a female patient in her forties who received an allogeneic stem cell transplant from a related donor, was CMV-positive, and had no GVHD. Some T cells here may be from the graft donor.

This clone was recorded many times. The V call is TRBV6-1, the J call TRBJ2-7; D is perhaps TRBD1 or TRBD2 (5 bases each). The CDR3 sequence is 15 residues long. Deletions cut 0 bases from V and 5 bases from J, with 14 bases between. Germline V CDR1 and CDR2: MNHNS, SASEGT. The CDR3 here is CASSEAGAGIDEQYF. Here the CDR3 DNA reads TGTGCCAGCAGTGAAGCGGGAGCAGGGATCGACGAGCAGTACTTC.

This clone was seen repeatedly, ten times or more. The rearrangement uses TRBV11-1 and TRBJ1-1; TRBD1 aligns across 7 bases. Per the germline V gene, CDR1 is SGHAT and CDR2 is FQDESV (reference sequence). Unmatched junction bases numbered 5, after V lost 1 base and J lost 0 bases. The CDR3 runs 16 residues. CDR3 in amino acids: CASSLGSTGLNTEAFF. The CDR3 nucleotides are TGTGCCAGCAGCTTAGGATCGACAGGGCTGAACACTGAAGCTTTCTTT.

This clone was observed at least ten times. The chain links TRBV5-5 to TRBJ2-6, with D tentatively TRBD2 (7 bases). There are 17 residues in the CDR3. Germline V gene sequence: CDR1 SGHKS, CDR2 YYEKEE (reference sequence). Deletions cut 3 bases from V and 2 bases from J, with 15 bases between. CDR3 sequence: CASSWGGAAAGANVLTF. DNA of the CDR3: TGTGCCAGCAGCTGGGGGGGGGCGGCGGCTGGGGCCAACGTCCTGACTTTC.

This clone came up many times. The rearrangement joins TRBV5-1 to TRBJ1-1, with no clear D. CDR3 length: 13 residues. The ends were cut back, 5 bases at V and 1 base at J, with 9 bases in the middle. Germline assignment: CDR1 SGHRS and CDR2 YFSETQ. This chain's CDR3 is CASSSAGNTEAFF. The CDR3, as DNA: TGCGCCAGCAGTTCTGCGGGGAACACTGAAGCTTTCTTT.

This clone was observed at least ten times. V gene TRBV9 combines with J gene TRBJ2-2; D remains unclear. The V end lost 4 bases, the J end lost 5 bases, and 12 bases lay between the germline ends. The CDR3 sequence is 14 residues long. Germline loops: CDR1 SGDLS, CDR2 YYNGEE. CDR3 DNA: TGTGCCAGCAGCCCCTCCCCCCAGACCGGGGAGCTGTTTTTT. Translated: CASSPSPQTGELFF. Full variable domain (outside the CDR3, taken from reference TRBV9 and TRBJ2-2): DSGVTQTPKHLITATGQRVTLRCSPRSGDLSVYWYQQSLDQGLQFLIQYYNGEERAKGNILERFSAQQFPDLHSELNLSSLELGDSALYFCASSPSPQTGELFFGEGSRLTVL.

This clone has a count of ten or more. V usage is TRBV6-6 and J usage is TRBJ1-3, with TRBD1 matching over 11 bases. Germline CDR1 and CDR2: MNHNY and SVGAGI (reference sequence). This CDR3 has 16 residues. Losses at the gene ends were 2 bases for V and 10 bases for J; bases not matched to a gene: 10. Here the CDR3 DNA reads TGTGCCAGCAGTTACAGTCTGGGACAGGGGGAAGGGACCATATATTTT. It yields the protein CASSYSLGQGEGTIYF.

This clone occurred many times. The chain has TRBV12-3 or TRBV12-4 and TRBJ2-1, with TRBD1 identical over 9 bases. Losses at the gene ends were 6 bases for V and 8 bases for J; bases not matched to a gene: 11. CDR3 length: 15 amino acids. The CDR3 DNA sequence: TGTGCCAGCAGCCGTCCCGGGACAGGGTCGGATGAGCAGTTCTTC. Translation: CASSRPGTGSDEQFF.

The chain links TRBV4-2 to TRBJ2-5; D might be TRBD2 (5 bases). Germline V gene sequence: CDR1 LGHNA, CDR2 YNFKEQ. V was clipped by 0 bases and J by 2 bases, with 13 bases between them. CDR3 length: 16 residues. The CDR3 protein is CASSQDRAGLQETQYF. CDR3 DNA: TGTGCCAGCAGCCAAGATCGCGCCGGACTTCAAGAGACCCAGTACTTC.